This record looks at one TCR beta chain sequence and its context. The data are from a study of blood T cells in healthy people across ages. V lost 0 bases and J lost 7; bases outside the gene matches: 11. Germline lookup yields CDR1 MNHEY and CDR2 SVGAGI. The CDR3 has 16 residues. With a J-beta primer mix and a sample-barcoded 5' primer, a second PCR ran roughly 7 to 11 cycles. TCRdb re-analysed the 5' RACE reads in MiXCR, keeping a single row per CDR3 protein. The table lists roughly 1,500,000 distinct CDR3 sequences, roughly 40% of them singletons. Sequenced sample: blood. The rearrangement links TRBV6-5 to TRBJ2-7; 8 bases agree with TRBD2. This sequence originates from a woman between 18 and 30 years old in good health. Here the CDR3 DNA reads TGTGCCAGCAGTTACTCGGTTAGCGGGATAGAGGTTGAGCAGTACTTC. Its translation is CASSYSVSGIEVEQYF.